The 31 T cell receptor beta chains below all came from one sample that was sequenced in a study of T-cell memory formation after mild COVID-19 (dated by TCRdb to the early 2020s). The protocol used for the library was 5' RACE. For sequencing, an Illumina NovaSeq 6000 was employed. TCRdb passed the public sequencing reads through fastp at Q25 and MiXCR, retaining productive beta sequences. One record per CDR3 amino acid sequence lists the most common genes and DNA. This sample holds about 470,000 distinct CDR3 sequences; about 23% were observed only once. The ten largest clones add up to around 12% of the sample. The specimen sequenced was PBMCs or a T cell subset sorted from them (not recorded which). These receptors came from an adult woman who had mild COVID-19 (a few samples of this study predate the infection). The sample titles of this study are shuffled in the database, so cell type and time point are left out; the donor was told from shared clones.

The chain joins TRBV9 to TRBJ1-2, with 10 nucleotides matching TRBD1. CDR1 is SGDLS and CDR2 is YYNGEE in the germline V gene. The junction had 8 bases not matched to a gene; V was cut back by 4 bases and J by 8 bases. The CDR3 runs 14 residues. CDR3 sequence: CASSPTPGQGGYTF. The DNA of the CDR3 is TGTGCCAGCAGCCCTACCCCGGGACAGGGGGGCTACACCTTC.

This clonotype appeared many times. CDR3 sequence reads: CASSPRTGTGSINEQFF. The DNA for the CDR3 is TGTGCCAGCAGCCCTCGCACCGGGACAGGGTCAATAAATGAGCAGTTCTTC. The V gene is TRBV12-3 or TRBV12-4, the J gene TRBJ2-1; TRBD1 matches 9 bases. Losses at the gene ends were 6 bases for V and 7 bases for J; bases not matched to a gene: 16. This CDR3 has 17 residues.

The genes are TRBV7-8 and TRBJ2-4; the D gene is possibly TRBD2 (6 bases). Germline V CDR1 and CDR2: SGHVS, FQNEAQ. There are 16 residues in the CDR3. The ends were cut back, 4 bases at V and 0 bases at J, with 13 bases in the middle. The CDR3: CASSSQGGRAKNIQYF. CDR3 DNA sequence: TGTGCCAGCAGCTCTCAGGGAGGAAGAGCCAAAAACATTCAGTACTTC.

As DNA, the CDR3 is TGTGCCAGCAGCCCCGGCGAGTGGTTCTCTAGCACAGATACGCAGTATTTT. Translation: CASSPGEWFSSTDTQYF. This rearrangement joins TRBV11-2 to TRBJ2-3, with D unresolved. Trimming removed 5 bases at V and 0 bases at J, with 18 bases between. Germline CDR1 reads SGHAT; CDR2 reads FQNNGV. The CDR3 spans 17 residues.

This clonotype was seen only a few times. This sequence joins TRBV4-1 and TRBJ1-2; 8 positions match TRBD1. This CDR3 is built from 15 residues. J was trimmed by 4 bases and V by 2 bases; bases with no gene match: 6. The germline CDR1 and CDR2 sequences are MGHRA and YSYEKL. The CDR3 region has the DNA TGCGCCAGCAGCCAAACCTCGGACAGGGTCTATGGCTACACCTTC. It specifies CASSQTSDRVYGYTF.

This clonotype has more than one count but fewer than ten. This sequence joins TRBV7-2 and TRBJ2-2, with TRBD2 matching over 8 bases. J lost 5 bases, V lost 4 bases, and 6 bases had no gene match. This CDR3 region has 15 residues. From germline, CDR1 is SGHTA and CDR2 FQGNSA. The DNA of the CDR3 is TGTGCCAGCAGCTGGGGACTAGGGGAAACCGGGGAGCTGTTTTTT. It translates to CASSWGLGETGELFF.

Ten or more counts support this clonotype. The chain links TRBV9 to TRBJ1-5, with 8 bases aligning to TRBD1. V was clipped by 3 bases and J by 5 bases; unmatched bases: 4. The germline V gene has CDR1 SGDLS and CDR2 YYNGEE. The CDR3 extends over 14 amino acids. CDR3 residues: CASSAGQGHQPQHF. CDR3 sequence (DNA): TGTGCCAGCAGCGCCGGACAGGGTCATCAGCCCCAGCATTTT. Full variable domain (remainder filled in from reference TRBV9 and TRBJ1-5): DSGVTQTPKHLITATGQRVTLRCSPRSGDLSVYWYQQSLDQGLQFLIQYYNGEERAKGNILERFSAQQFPDLHSELNLSSLELGDSALYFCASSAGQGHQPQHFGDGTRLSIL.

This clonotype was counted once. V usage is TRBV29-1 and J usage is TRBJ2-1; TRBD1 matches at 9 bases. This CDR3 contains 14 residues. Losses at the gene ends were 7 bases for V and 5 bases for J; bases not matched to a gene: 9. Germline lookup yields CDR1 SQVTM and CDR2 ANQGSEA. The CDR3 loop reads CSAEVGQGNNEQFF. Here the CDR3 DNA reads TGCAGCGCCGAAGTGGGACAGGGAAACAATGAGCAGTTCTTC.

The chain uses TRBV12-3 or TRBV12-4 and TRBJ2-1; D possibly corresponds to TRBD2 (6 bases). The germline V and J ends were trimmed by 4 bases and 0 bases, with 7 bases remaining between them. The CDR3 has 14 residues. CDR3 nucleotides: TGTGCCAGCAGTTGGGGGGACTCCTACAATGAGCAGTTCTTC. This sequence encodes CASSWGDSYNEQFF.

This clonotype appeared a few times. V usage is TRBV20-1 and J usage is TRBJ2-3; D is possibly TRBD2 (7 bases). Between the trimmed V and J ends, which lost 2 bases and 3 bases, there was a span of 21 bases. In germline, CDR1 is DFQATT, CDR2 SNEGSKA (reference sequence). The length of the CDR3 is 17 residues. In DNA, the CDR3 is TGCAGTGCTAGATCCCCCGACCTAGGGGGGGGGACAGATACGCAGTATTTT. This gives the protein CSARSPDLGGGTDTQYF.

This clonotype has ten or more counts. Here the CDR3 reads CASSPGGPYEQYF. CDR3 in DNA: TGTGCCAGCAGTCCTGGGGGGCCCTACGAGCAGTACTTC. The chain recombines TRBV12-3 or TRBV12-4 with TRBJ2-7; D may be TRBD1 or TRBD2 (6 bases each). This CDR3 comprises 13 residues. Trimming cost V 5 bases and J 2 bases, with 10 bases left between them.

V and J are TRBV20-1 and TRBJ2-1, with 12 bases matching TRBD2. Germline CDR1 DFQATT, CDR2 SNEGSKA (reference sequence). The CDR3 is 15 residues long. V was pared by 3 bases and J by 9 bases, with 9 bases of the junction left unmatched. The CDR3 nucleotides are TGCAGTGCTAGTCTGGCTAGCGGGGGGGCCGCTGAGCAGTTCTTC. Translation: CSASLASGGAAEQFF.

This clonotype was counted between two and nine times. This chain uses TRBV4-1 with TRBJ2-1; D not certain. CDR1 and CDR2 from the germline V gene are MGHRA and YSYEKL. The germline V and J ends were trimmed by 6 bases and 5 bases, with 14 bases remaining between them. The CDR3 loop spans 14 amino acids. CDR3 coding DNA: TGCGCCAGCAGGAGGACGCCGGATAACAATGAGCAGTTCTTC. This gives the protein CASRRTPDNNEQFF.

The V gene is TRBV7-7, the J gene TRBJ2-3; weak D call: TRBD1 (5 bases). This CDR3 is built from 14 residues. Trimming shortened V by 1 base and J by 1 base, and 6 bases separated the two germline ends. Germline CDR1 SSHAT, CDR2 FNYEAQ (reference sequence). CDR3 protein: CASSLGQRTDTQYF. CDR3 nucleotide sequence: TGTGCCAGCAGCTTAGGACAGCGCACAGATACGCAGTATTTT.

This clonotype has more than one count but fewer than ten. This rearrangement joins TRBV3-1 to TRBJ2-2; D unresolved. Per germline, CDR1 LGHDT and CDR2 YNNKEL (reference sequence). The CDR3 covers 13 residues. Trimming removed 8 bases at V and 7 bases at J, with 14 bases between. The CDR3 spells CASEYRVSGELFF. CDR3 sequence (DNA): TGTGCCAGCGAGTACCGGGTCAGCGGGGAGCTGTTTTTT.

This clonotype was counted ten times or more. Mismatch with germline at one junction end may stem from a read error. The chain combines TRBV3-1 with TRBJ2-7; tentative D call: TRBD2 (6 bases). The CDR3 is 15 amino acids. The germline V gene has CDR1 LGHDT and CDR2 YNNKEL (reference sequence). This CDR3 is CASSQGGTGSYEQYF. The CDR3 DNA reads TGCGCCAGCAGCCAAGGAGGGACGGGATCCTACGAGCAGTACTTC.

This chain links TRBV7-9 with TRBJ2-5; D is unresolved. Germline lookup yields CDR1 SEHNR and CDR2 FQNEAQ (reference sequence). The CDR3 length is 8 residues. The germline V and J ends were trimmed by 7 bases and 13 bases, with 7 bases remaining between them. This chain's CDR3 is CASTPPYF. For the CDR3, the DNA is TGTGCCAGCACCCCCCCGTACTTC.

The CDR3 loop reads CASSSRTGGVETQYF. The CDR3 DNA reads TGTGCCAGCAGCTCTCGAACAGGGGGCGTGGAGACCCAGTACTTC. V gene TRBV5-8 combines with J gene TRBJ2-5; 9 bases fit TRBD1. Per germline, CDR1 SGHTS and CDR2 YDEGEE. J gave up 5 bases and V 3 bases, and 8 bases lay outside the gene matches. This CDR3 region has 15 residues.

This clonotype was recorded only once. This may be a read error: a much more frequent sequence differs by one nucleotide. The V call is TRBV7-2, the J call TRBJ2-5, with TRBD1 identical over 7 bases. The germline V gene has CDR1 SGHTA and CDR2 FQGNSA. This CDR3 is built from 15 residues. CDR3 amino acids: CASSPETGRVETKYF. CDR3 coding DNA: TGTGCCAGCAGCCCAGAGACAGGGCGGGTAGAGACCAAGTACTTC. The variable domain in full, completed from reference TRBV7-2 and TRBJ2-5, reads GAGVSQSPSNKVTEKGKDVELRCDPISGHTALYWYRQSLGQGLEFLIYFQGNSAPDKSGLPSDRFSAERTGGSVSTLTIQRTQQEDSAVYLCASSPETGRVETKYFGPGTRLLVL.

V and J are TRBV6-2 or TRBV6-3 and TRBJ2-1; 7 positions match TRBD2. CDR3 size: 18 residues. Germline values: CDR1 MNHEY, CDR2 SVGEGT. Trimming at V came to 2 bases and at J to 4 bases, leaving 14 bases not matched to a gene. CDR3 bases: TGTGCCAGCAGTTACGGCCTCCGAGGGGAGCGGGGATACAATGAGCAGTTCTTC. Protein: CASSYGLRGERGYNEQFF.

This clonotype was counted a few times. This sequence joins TRBV12-3 or TRBV12-4 and TRBJ1-2, with D unresolved. CDR3 length: 15 residues. Trimming cost V 1 base and J 2 bases, with 11 bases left between them. In nucleotides, the CDR3 is TGTGCCAGCAGTTTAGGAGGGTCAGTGAACTATGGCTACACCTTC. Its protein is CASSLGGSVNYGYTF.

This clonotype has more than one count but fewer than ten. The genes are TRBV5-1 and TRBJ2-4; D is undetermined. The CDR3 loop spans 14 amino acids. Trimming cost V 2 bases and J 0 bases, with 6 bases left between them. Germline CDR1 reads SGHRS; CDR2 reads YFSETQ. For the CDR3, the DNA is TGCGCCAGCAGCTTCTACGGAGCCAAAAACATTCAGTACTTC. Protein product: CASSFYGAKNIQYF.

The chain has TRBV7-6 and TRBJ2-5, with 7 bases aligning to TRBD2. CDR3 length: 16 residues. With V trimmed by 1 base and J by 2 bases, 7 bases remained unmatched. Germline V gene lookup returns CDR1 SGHVS and CDR2 FNYEAQ. The CDR3, as DNA: TGTGCCAGCAGCTTAGGTCCCGGACTAGGACAAGAGACCCAGTACTTC. Translated, it gives CASSLGPGLGQETQYF.

The CDR3 is CASSYDGTAGPYEQYF. DNA of the CDR3: TGTGCCAGCAGTTACGATGGGACGGCCGGGCCCTACGAGCAGTACTTC. The chain combines TRBV6-2 or TRBV6-3 with TRBJ2-7; the D call may be TRBD1 or TRBD2 (5 bases each). The CDR3 consists of 16 residues. V lost 2 bases to trimming and J lost 2 bases, with 16 bases between them. Germline V gives CDR1 MNHEY, CDR2 SVGEGT.

In this sample, this clonotype turned up a few times. The CDR3, as DNA: TGCGCCAGCAGCTTGGAAGTCGGCTACGAGCAGTACTTC. Its protein is CASSLEVGYEQYF. The V gene is TRBV5-1, the J gene TRBJ2-7, with unresolved D. Per the germline V gene, CDR1 is SGHRS and CDR2 is YFSETQ. The CDR3 consists of 13 residues. Trimming left V 0 bases short and J 3 bases short, with 7 bases between.

The gene calls are TRBV5-1 and TRBJ2-3; D uncertain. This CDR3 spans 15 amino acids. Germline assignment: CDR1 SGHRS and CDR2 YFSETQ. V was pared by 3 bases and J by 0 bases, with 11 bases between. The CDR3 is CASSSGVTSTDTQYF. In nucleotides, the CDR3 is TGCGCCAGCAGCTCTGGGGTAACTAGCACAGATACGCAGTATTTT.

This clonotype has ten or more counts. The rearrangement links TRBV5-1 to TRBJ2-7; D tentatively fits TRBD1 or TRBD2 (6 bases each). Per the germline V gene, CDR1 is SGHRS and CDR2 is YFSETQ. V shed 0 bases and J shed 7 bases, with 17 bases lying between them. This CDR3 is built from 15 residues. DNA for the CDR3: TGCGCCAGCAGCTTGGACGGCAGGGGAGGCGAAGAGCAGTACTTC. As protein: CASSLDGRGGEEQYF. Full variable domain (rest looked up from reference TRBV5-1 and TRBJ2-7): KAGVTQTPRYLIKTRGQQVTLSCSPISGHRSVSWYQQTPGQGLQFLFEYFSETQRNKGNFPGRFSGRQFSNSRSEMNVSTLELGDSALYLCASSLDGRGGEEQYFGPGTRLTVT.

The chain employs TRBV11-2 and TRBJ2-7; no clear D. From germline, CDR1 is SGHAT and CDR2 FQNNGV. This CDR3 comprises 12 residues. V was trimmed by 2 bases and J by 5 bases, leaving 7 bases between them. CDR3 nucleotide sequence: TGTGCCAGCAGCTTAAGGTGGGACGAGCAGTACTTC. The encoded protein is CASSLRWDEQYF.

This clonotype has a handful of counts. The chain couples TRBV20-1 to TRBJ2-3, with D uncertain. From germline, CDR1 is DFQATT and CDR2 SNEGSKA (reference sequence). Deletions cut 6 bases from V and 0 bases from J, with 7 bases between. The CDR3 is 12 residues long. The CDR3 nucleotides are TGCAGTGCAGGGCCGAGCACAGATACGCAGTATTTT. Its translation is CSAGPSTDTQYF.

This clonotype was seen a handful of times. The chain recombines TRBV12-5 with TRBJ2-5; a possible D gene is TRBD2 (6 bases). In germline, CDR1 is LGHNT, CDR2 FRNRAP. The CDR3 is 13 amino acids. Trimming left V 3 bases short and J 4 bases short, with 9 bases between. CDR3 in amino acids: CASGFQGGETQYF. In nucleotides, the CDR3 is TGTGCTAGTGGTTTTCAGGGAGGAGAGACCCAGTACTTC.

This clonotype was observed a handful of times. V and J are TRBV20-1 and TRBJ2-2; 9 bases fit TRBD2. Germline V lookup: CDR1 DFQATT, CDR2 SNEGSKA (reference sequence). V was pared by 2 bases and J by 7 bases, with 14 bases of the junction left unmatched. CDR3 length: 17 amino acids. CDR3 DNA: TGCAGTGCTAGAAGAGCTCTAGCGGGGTCCGGGGACGGGGAGCTGTTTTTT. This gives the protein CSARRALAGSGDGELFF.